The rows below give T cell receptor beta chains drawn from one sample of a study of blood T cell repertoires in COVID-19. Generated by immunoSEQ multiplex PCR, the TCRdb table keeps only in-frame clones and is missing some. Among some 190,000 clones, about 86% were seen once, and the ten largest hold about 22%. Sequences were obtained from PBMCs or T cells enriched from blood (not recorded which). These receptors originate from a woman between 35 and 50 years old in a cohort exposed to, infected with or recovered from COVID-19 (not recorded which). The CDR3 runs from the conserved cysteine through the conserved F or W. D genes are given only for firm matches. Some rows mark clone size as missing; the rest say once, few, many or name a class of expanded clone.

TRBV10-2	TRBD1	NA	TRBJ1-5	TGCGCCAGCAGAACTGGACAGGGGTGGCAACAGCCCCAGCATTTT	CASRTGQGWQQPQHF
TRBV23-1	TRBD1	NA	TRBJ1-1	TGCGCCAGCAGTCAATCCGACAGGGCCACTGAAGCTTTCTTT	CASSQSDRATEAFF
TRBV27	NA	NA	TRBJ1-5	TGTGCCAGCAGCCCCACGCCAAGACAGGGCAATCAGCCCCAGCATTTT	CASSPTPRQGNQPQHF
TRBV6-2/TRBV6-3	TRBD1	NA	TRBJ2-5	TGTGCCAGCAGTTACCGGGACAGGAGAGGAGAGACCCAGTACTTC	CASSYRDRRGETQYF
TRBV9	TRBD1	NA	TRBJ2-7	TGTGCCAGCACCCCGGGACAGGGAACCTACGAGCAGTACTTC	CASTPGQGTYEQYF
TRBV7-9	NA	NA	TRBJ1-2	TGTGCCAGCAGCCTAGGACAGTCCCCCTTAGCTAACTATGGCTACACCTTC	CASSLGQSPLANYGYTF
TRBV5-5	TRBD1	few	TRBJ2-5	TGTGCCAGCAGCTTGGGGCAGGGGGTGGAGACCCAGTACTTC	CASSLGQGVETQYF
TRBV29-1	TRBD1	many	TRBJ2-5	TGCAGCGTTTTTACCGGGACAGGGGGACAAGAGACCCAGTACTTC	CSVFTGTGGQETQYF
TRBV3-1/TRBV3-2	TRBD2	once	TRBJ2-1	TGTGCCAGCAGCCCCGGACTAGCGGGGTACAATGAGCAGTTCTTC	CASSPGLAGYNEQFF
TRBV9	NA	NA	TRBJ2-6	TGTGCCAGCAGCGTAGGCGTCGGGGCCAACGTCCTGACTTTC	CASSVGVGANVLTF
TRBV25-1	NA	NA	TRBJ2-5	TGTGCCAGCAGTGAAGGGGGGCAAGAGACCCAGTACTTC	CASSEGGQETQYF
TRBV4-2	NA	NA	TRBJ1-3	TGTGCCAGCAGCCAAAACCGGGGGACCTTCTCTTTT	CASSQNRGTFSF
TRBV12-3/TRBV12-4	NA	NA	TRBJ2-7	TGTGCCAGCAGCATCACTCCATACGAGCAGTACTTC	CASSITPYEQYF
TRBV5-3	NA	NA	TRBJ1-3	TGTGCCAGAAGCTTGGTCCAGGACTCTGGAAACACCATATATTTT	CARSLVQDSGNTIYF
TRBV4-3	NA	NA	TRBJ1-1	TGCGCCAGCAGCCAAGATCCGGGTACTGAAGCTTTCTTT	CASSQDPGTEAFF
TRBV30	NA	NA	TRBJ1-2	TGTGCCTGGAGTTGGCAGGGGACCGGTGGCTACACCTTC	CAWSWQGTGGYTF
TRBV7-9	TRBD1	NA	TRBJ2-1	TGTGCCAGCAGCTTGACAGGGATCGAGTACAATGAGCAGTTCTTC	CASSLTGIEYNEQFF
TRBV29-1	TRBD1	NA	TRBJ1-2	TGCAGCGGGACAGGGGTGGACTATGGCTACACCTTC	CSGTGVDYGYTF
TRBV13	NA	NA	TRBJ1-5	TGTGCCAGCAGCTCGAGTTATAGCAATCAGCCCCAGCATTTT	CASSSSYSNQPQHF
TRBV4-3	NA	NA	TRBJ1-1	TGCGCCAGCAGCCAAGAATGGGCGGGGAACACTGAAGCTTTCTTT	CASSQEWAGNTEAFF
TRBV10-3	NA	NA	TRBJ2-5	TGTGCCATCAGTACCGAGGGGGGGACGAAGACCCAGTACTTC	CAISTEGGTKTQYF
TRBV13	NA	NA	TRBJ1-4	TGTGCCAGCAGCGAGCGGACGGGAGGGAACGAAAAACTGTTTTTT	CASSERTGGNEKLFF
TRBV4-2	NA	few	TRBJ2-6	TGTGCCAGCAGCCAAGATCAGGGGATAGGGGCCAACGTCCTGACTTTC	CASSQDQGIGANVLTF
TRBV4-1	TRBD2	NA	TRBJ2-3	TGCGCCAGCAGCAGACTAGCGGGAGGGGGCACAGATACGCAGTATTTT	CASSRLAGGGTDTQYF
TRBV7-9	TRBD2	few	TRBJ2-1	TGTGCCAGCAGGCCCGGGGGGAGCTCCTACAATGAGCAGTTCTTC	CASRPGGSSYNEQFF
TRBV16	NA	NA	TRBJ1-5	TGTGCCAGCAGCCAGGGACATTCTAGCAATCAGCCCCAGCATTTT	CASSQGHSSNQPQHF
TRBV4-3	NA	NA	TRBJ1-5	TGCGCCAGCAGCAAAGGACACAGGGCCGGCGAGCCCCAGCATTTT	CASSKGHRAGEPQHF
TRBV14	TRBD2	NA	TRBJ2-2	TGTGCCAGCAGCCAGCTGAGAGCGGGAGGGAACACCGGGGAGCTGTTTTTT	CASSQLRAGGNTGELFF
TRBV6-5	TRBD1	NA	TRBJ1-1	TGTGCCAGCGTCCGGGACAGAGAAGCTTTCTTT	CASVRDREAFF
TRBV28	NA	NA	TRBJ1-3	TGTGCCAGCAGTTTTTATTCTGGAAACACCATATATTTT	CASSFYSGNTIYF
TRBV25-1	TRBD1	NA	TRBJ1-2	TGTGCCACCGTGCCGGGACAGGATCCCCCCGGCTATGGCTACACCTTC	CATVPGQDPPGYGYTF
TRBV4-3	NA	few	TRBJ2-2	TGCGCCAGCAGCCCCTACGGGAGGGACAGAACCGGGGAGCTGTTTTTT	CASSPYGRDRTGELFF
TRBV2	TRBD2	NA	TRBJ2-1	TGTGCCAGCAGTGCGGGAGCGGGGCCGTACAATGAGCAGTTCTTC	CASSAGAGPYNEQFF
TRBV5-5	TRBD1	NA	TRBJ1-6	TGTGCCAGCAGCATCGGACAGGGGGTGGTGTCCCACTTT	CASSIGQGVVSHF
TRBV5-4	NA	few	TRBJ2-3	TGTGCCAGCAGCACCGCCCTGGGACTCGCCGATACGCAGTATTTT	CASSTALGLADTQYF
TRBV4-3	NA	NA	TRBJ2-5	TGCGCCAGCAGCCAAGATACGAGGGGGACGTTTGGCGGGGAGACCCAGTACTTC	CASSQDTRGTFGGETQYF
TRBV7-9	TRBD2	NA	TRBJ2-1	TGTGCCAGCAGCCCGCTCGGACTAGCGGGGCCCAATGAGCAGTTCTTC	CASSPLGLAGPNEQFF
TRBV5-1	NA	NA	TRBJ2-3	TGCGCCAGCAGCCTCCCGGGTCGTCCCCCCACAGATACGCAGTATTTT	CASSLPGRPPTDTQYF
TRBV6-5	NA	NA	TRBJ2-1	TGTGCCAGCAGTTACTCGAAGGGGAATGAGCAGTTCTTC	CASSYSKGNEQFF
TRBV7-8	NA	once	TRBJ1-1	TGTGCCAGCAGCCAAAGCCCGGGAAGCTTGACTGAAGCTTTCTTT	CASSQSPGSLTEAFF
TRBV7-9	NA	NA	TRBJ1-1	TGTGCCAGCAGCCGGGACACCTACGGATATTACACTGAAGCTTTCTTT	CASSRDTYGYYTEAFF
TRBV5-5	NA	NA	TRBJ2-6	TGTGCCAGCAGCTTCGGGGGTTACTCTGGGGCCAACGTCCTGACTTTC	CASSFGGYSGANVLTF
TRBV4-1	NA	NA	TRBJ1-3	TGCGCCAGCAGCCAGAGAGCGCTTCGGGCTGGAAACACCATATATTTT	CASSQRALRAGNTIYF
TRBV24-1	TRBD1	NA	TRBJ1-2	TGTGCCACCAGTGATGCCGGGACAGGGTCTGGCTACACCTTC	CATSDAGTGSGYTF
TRBV11-2	NA	NA	TRBJ1-5	TGTGCCAGCAGCTCCCTTATAGGGGGCAATCAGCCCCAGCATTTT	CASSSLIGGNQPQHF
TRBV9	NA	NA	TRBJ2-2	TGTGCCAGCAGCGTATCAGGGATTGGCGGGGAGCTGTTTTTT	CASSVSGIGGELFF
TRBV4-1	TRBD1	NA	TRBJ1-1	TGCGCCAGCAGCCAAACGACAGGGGTCAGCACTGAAGCTTTCTTT	CASSQTTGVSTEAFF
TRBV4-1	TRBD1	NA	TRBJ2-5	TGCGCCAGCAGCCAAGAGGGGGCCACAGGGGTCCAAGAGACCCAGTACTTC	CASSQEGATGVQETQYF
TRBV11-1	NA	NA	TRBJ2-5	TGTGCCAGCAGCTTCGGGGTCTTGGAGACCCAGTACTTC	CASSFGVLETQYF
TRBV7-2	NA	NA	TRBJ1-5	TGTGCCAGCAGCTTAGCCGGGGATCAGCCCCAGCATTTT	CASSLAGDQPQHF
TRBV10-3	NA	NA	TRBJ2-6	TGTGCCATCAGTGAGGTAGCACCTAACCGCTCTGGGGCCAACGTCCTGACTTTC	CAISEVAPNRSGANVLTF
TRBV29-1	NA	NA	TRBJ1-1	TGCAGCGTTGAAGGTGGGAGACAGGCTGTCACTGAAGCTTTCTTT	CSVEGGRQAVTEAFF
TRBV27	NA	NA	TRBJ2-3	TGTGCCAGCAGTTTACAGGGCTTCGCAGATACGCAGTATTTT	CASSLQGFADTQYF
TRBV9	TRBD1	NA	TRBJ2-7	TGTGCCAGCAGCCCCGGGACAGGGGGAGAGCAGTACTTC	CASSPGTGGEQYF
TRBV29-1	NA	NA	TRBJ1-1	TGCTCCTACCTCCGGGGGAGGACTGAAGCTTTCTTT	CSYLRGRTEAFF
TRBV29-1	TRBD2	NA	TRBJ2-1	TGCAGCGTTCGAAGCGGGGGGGCCTTGTCCTACAATGAGCAGTTCTTC	CSVRSGGALSYNEQFF
TRBV27	NA	NA	TRBJ2-7	TGTGCCAGCAGTTTACAGGGAACCTACGAGCAGTACTTC	CASSLQGTYEQYF